Each of the 10 T cell receptor beta chains below was sequenced from the same sample in a study of shared clonotypes between healthy human individuals. Produced via immunoSEQ multiplex PCR; TCRdb's table is partial and in-frame only. This table holds around 1.6 million clones, roughly 98% found once. The sequencing sample was made of naive CD4+ T cells sorted from blood. Noted subset: CD45RA+ positively selected. Receptor source: a man younger than 45 in good health.

This chain joins TRBV7-2 and TRBJ2-7; 14 nucleotides match TRBD2. Trimming at V came to 3 bases and at J to 4 bases, leaving 14 bases not matched to a gene. The CDR3 has 19 amino acids. In germline, CDR1 is SGHTA, CDR2 FQGNSA. CDR3 amino acids: CASSFSGTSGSGGVYEQYF. For the CDR3, the DNA is TGTGCCAGCAGCTTTTCCGGGACTAGCGGGAGTGGGGGGGTTTACGAGCAGTACTTC.

This chain connects TRBV28 to TRBJ1-5; a possible D gene is TRBD1 (5 bases). The CDR3 spans 16 residues. CDR1 and CDR2 (germline): MDHEN, SYDVKM. Trimming stripped 6 bases from V and 3 bases from J, with 18 bases between. The CDR3 DNA reads as TGTGCCAGCAGCCCAATCGCGGGACTCAACAATCAGCCCCAGCATTTT. Its protein is CASSPIAGLNNQPQHF.

The genes are TRBV5-6 and TRBJ2-5; TRBD1 matches at 7 bases. Germline V CDR1 and CDR2: SGHDT, YYEEEE. This CDR3 spans 13 amino acids. Trimming at V came to 5 bases and at J to 5 bases, leaving 6 bases not matched to a gene. The CDR3 bases are TGTGCCAGCAGTCCACAGGGGATTGAGACCCAGTACTTC. It translates to CASSPQGIETQYF.

The rearrangement joins TRBV15 to TRBJ2-2, with 9 bases matching TRBD1. V shed 5 bases, J shed 5 bases, and the junction held 9 bases outside the gene matches. Looked up from germline, CDR1 is LNHNV and CDR2 is YYDKDF (reference sequence). This CDR3 contains 16 residues. CDR3: CATSRGGTGQTGELFF. CDR3 nucleotides: TGTGCCACCAGCCGTGGAGGGACAGGGCAAACCGGGGAGCTGTTTTTT.

The CDR3 spells CASSQERLADSYNEQFF. The CDR3 DNA reads as TGTGCCAGCAGCCAAGAACGGCTAGCGGACTCCTACAATGAGCAGTTCTTC. V is TRBV4-2 and J is TRBJ2-1; 7 nucleotides agree with TRBD2. Trimming took 0 bases from V and 0 from J; bases not matched to a gene: 5. This CDR3 is built from 17 residues. CDR1 and CDR2 from the germline V gene are LGHNA and YNFKEQ.

For this clone: The same CDR3 can be traced to other DNA sequences in this sample. The chain employs TRBV7-9 and TRBJ2-3; tentatively, D is TRBD2 (5 bases). Germline V gene sequence: CDR1 SEHNR, CDR2 FQNEAQ (reference sequence). The CDR3 extends over 13 amino acids. V lost 4 bases, J lost 2 bases, and 7 bases lay in between. The CDR3 nucleotides are TGTGCCAGCAGCTCCGGGGACACAGATACGCAGTATTTT. It encodes CASSSGDTDTQYF.

As concerns this clone: Other DNA sequences in the sample encode the same CDR3. The V call is TRBV28, the J call TRBJ2-5; D is possibly TRBD2 (5 bases). Germline V gives CDR1 MDHEN, CDR2 SYDVKM. The CDR3 consists of 11 residues. The germline V and J ends were trimmed by 5 bases and 4 bases, with 5 bases remaining between them. In DNA, the CDR3 is TGTGCCAGCAGTCGGGGAGAGACCCAGTACTTC. It translates to CASSRGETQYF.

The CDR3 DNA sequence: TGCGCCAGCAGTCAAGACGAGCGCGCTCTCCGCCACAATGAGCAGTTCTTC. Translation: CASSQDERALRHNEQFF. The gene calls are TRBV23-1 and TRBJ2-1, with D unresolved. TRBV23-1 is assigned to the ORF class and has an uncertain function. CDR3 size: 17 residues. Trimming removed 2 bases from V and 5 bases from J, with 19 bases in between.

The rearrangement joins TRBV25-1 to TRBJ2-7, with D perhaps assigned TRBD1 or TRBD2 (6 bases each). V was cut by 4 bases and J by 6 bases, with 10 bases left in between. The CDR3 covers 12 residues. Germline V gives CDR1 MGHDK, CDR2 SYGVNS. CDR3 region: CASSGGAFEQYF. The DNA of the CDR3 is TGTGCCAGCAGTGGGGGGGCTTTCGAGCAGTACTTC.

This chain connects TRBV9 to TRBJ2-1, with 7 positions matching TRBD2. Germline V gene data show CDR1 as SGDLS and CDR2 as YYNGEE. CDR3 length: 16 amino acids. V lost 3 bases to trimming and J lost 2 bases; unmatched junction nucleotides: 8. CDR3 in amino acids: CASSARRTRAYNEQFF. The CDR3 nucleotides are TGTGCCAGCAGCGCACGTAGGACTAGGGCCTACAATGAGCAGTTCTTC. The full variable domain, its missing parts supplied by reference TRBV9 and TRBJ2-1, is DSGVTQTPKHLITATGQRVTLRCSPRSGDLSVYWYQQSLDQGLQFLIQYYNGEERAKGNILERFSAQQFPDLHSELNLSSLELGDSALYFCASSARRTRAYNEQFFGPGTRLTVL.